Below, 4 T cell receptor beta chains from the same sample are listed, as sequenced in a study of blood T cell repertoires in COVID-19. Generated by immunoSEQ multiplex PCR, the TCRdb table keeps only in-frame clones and is missing some. The profile shows roughly 300,000 clones, 70% to 85% of them singletons. Sequencing was done on a sample of peripheral blood. Every receptor here comes from a human donor with COVID-19, enrolled during active disease. The donor label of this sample is uncertain.

The chain carries TRBV6-2 or TRBV6-3 and TRBJ2-1, with 10 bases lining up with TRBD2. The length of the CDR3 is 17 residues. Germline V gene lookup returns CDR1 MNHEY and CDR2 SVGEGT. With 6 bases clipped from V and 7 bases from J, the junction kept 15 bases outside the gene matches. CDR3 nucleotide sequence: TGTGCCAGCAGCGAGAGACTTAGCGGGAGGATTGTGAATGAGCAGTTCTTC. This sequence encodes CASSERLSGRIVNEQFF.

The chain links TRBV7-8 to TRBJ1-1; D gene unclear. V was shortened by 9 bases and J by 4 bases, with 18 bases between the two germline ends. From germline, CDR1 is SGHVS and CDR2 FQNEAQ. The CDR3 covers 14 residues. CDR3 in amino acids: CASGRARGSTEAFF. The CDR3 nucleotides read TGTGCCAGTGGAAGGGCGCGGGGTAGCACTGAAGCTTTCTTT.

The CDR3 here is CASSKLSSGWRDEQYF. CDR3 in DNA: TGTGCCAGCAGCAAGTTGAGTAGCGGTTGGAGGGACGAGCAGTACTTC. The chain uses TRBV28 and TRBJ2-7; D possibly corresponds to TRBD2 (6 bases). V lost 6 bases and J 5 bases, leaving 23 bases between the germline ends. The CDR3 is made up of 16 amino acids. Germline CDR1 MDHEN, CDR2 SYDVKM.

The chain uses TRBV6-5 and TRBJ2-1, with 9 positions matching TRBD1. Germline V lookup: CDR1 MNHEY, CDR2 SVGAGI. The CDR3 is made up of 15 amino acids. V lost 2 bases, J lost 6 bases, and 5 bases stayed unmatched. The CDR3 loop reads CASSYPGQGFNEQFF. CDR3 sequence (DNA): TGTGCCAGCAGTTACCCGGGACAGGGATTCAATGAGCAGTTCTTC.